The TCR beta chain under discussion was sequenced for a study of monozygotic twins with inflammatory bowel disease. This CDR3 is built from 19 residues. CDR1 and CDR2 from the germline V gene are MNHEY and SVGAGI. Two nested PCRs, around 16 and 10 cycles, amplified TCRalpha and TCRbeta cDNA. One entry per CDR3 protein, without DNA, is what TCRdb gives after re-calling the 5' RACE reads. In all, the sample yields roughly 160,000 distinct CDR3 sequences. This receptor was identified in a human donor with ulcerative colitis or Crohn's disease, or a healthy co-twin of an affected twin (not recorded which). Sample: blood. The rearrangement joins TRBV6-5 to TRBJ2-2; TCRdb designates TRBD2, a call that cannot be tested without DNA. This CDR3 is CASSYSINLAGDVSRELFF.